This T cell receptor beta chain was obtained from a study of human T cells and chemical hapten exposure (dated by TCRdb to about 2021). Study-level background: For sensitization, 2% DPC in acetone was applied to a 2 cm by 2 cm area of upper inner arm skin. Libraries were pooled for sequencing, and per-sample TCR yields varied mainly because of small differences in library volumes within the pool. Most of the patients in the cohort were female, and the cohort covered alopecia areata with under or over 50% scalp involvement, alopecia totalis and alopecia universalis. Weekly therapeutic DPC doses were additionally applied to the scalp of patients throughout the approximately 25-week study period. Blood for TCR sequencing was provided by twenty-nine alopecia patients at one to four time points (pre-sensitization, 2, 6 and 24 weeks). Patch testing was performed on the upper back with Finn chambers containing 0.01% DPC, and the patch tests were scored after 6 days according to International Contact Dermatitis Research Group standards. In alopecia patients, the study followed how the peripheral blood TCR repertoire changed in vivo over primary and secondary sensitization to diphenylcyclopropenone (DPC), a hapten. Blood was sampled from patients pre-sensitization (week 0) and at 2, 6 and about 24 weeks after DPC sensitization. Broad study findings and their caveats: Patch test score was positively correlated with the number of PT1 expanded TCRs, with significance at thresholds 8, 16 and 32 but not at 4. Significantly more large CDR3 similarity clusters were formed by expanded TCRs than by pre-sensitization or healthy control sets, consistent with antigen-driven responses. All patients had alopecia, a presumed autoimmune disease, so their immune response might differ from that of healthy individuals. After repeated subsampling, changes were observed in the strength of the expansion versus patch-test correlation and in the threshold at which the correlation became significant. No change with DPC sensitization was found in the number of TCRs above 1 in 1000 frequency, and no evidence of global repertoire structure alterations was found.

The library was generated by RACE. Sequencing was performed on a NextSeq 500. During library preparation, unique molecular identifiers were attached to individual cDNA molecules so that TCRs could be counted in a quantitative, reproducible way. For every blood RNA sample, sequencing covered both the TCR alpha and TCR beta chains. Per the authors' processing: The median number of TCRs per sample was approximately 96,000, ranging from 23,224 to 690,600. The Decombinator software suite was used to annotate V, J and CDR3 in the TCR reads. Every sample was subsampled to the same number of TCRs (28,000) for the PS versus PT1 abundance plots. TCRs were defined as expanded if absent before sensitization and observed at least eight times at the 2-week time point. TCRdb's own reprocessing of the public reads used fastp at Q25 and MiXCR and kept productive beta chains. Duplicate CDR3 protein sequences are folded into a single record with the most common DNA and genes. For this entry, the V and J calls and clone size follow TCRdb and not the study's own pipeline. Counted in this sample were more than 90,000 distinct CDR3 sequences; over 10% of them appeared once. More than 3% of the sample is held by the ten biggest clonotypes.

In the germline V gene, CDR1 corresponds to SGHTA and CDR2 to FQGNSA. From cysteine to phenylalanine, the CDR3 is 20 amino acids long. The sequence is cut down to CDR3 DNA, 60 bases in frame from base 1. Trimming removed 4 bases from V and 6 bases from J; the gene matches leave 16 bases unexplained. The sample's time point, from its label and the paper: patch test 2, 6 weeks after DPC sensitization. This specimen's treatment or condition label, per the study, means: therapeutic diphenylcyclopropenone sensitization with weekly scalp DPC. At every patch-test visit, the blood draw took place before the patch test was put on. Patients were eligible if aged 18 to 70, diagnosed with alopecia and judged suitable for DPC therapy, and pregnant patients were excluded. Total RNA was isolated from unfractionated whole blood collected in Tempus Blood RNA tubes. A few counts support this clonotype. Its target antigen remains unknown. Base qualities are missing; no much larger clone stands one base away.

The TCR sequence derives from a middle-aged woman with alopecia areata. Some clones in this sample may be carry-over from other donors' samples. The receptor chain draws on TRBV7-2 and TRBJ2-3, with 16 middle bases fitting TRBD2. Source: whole blood, taken in connection with sensitization to the hapten diphenylcyclopropenone (DPC). CDR3 region: CASSSTGTSGRVSVVDTQYF. The DNA reads TGTGCCAGCAGCTCAACCGGGACTAGCGGGAGGGTGTCCGTCGTGGATACGCAGTATTTT.